This entry lists 29 T cell receptor beta chains sequenced from one sample in a study of vaccination and CD4 T cells after COVID-19. Treatment here: roughly nine-day PBMC culture with coronavirus spike peptide pools or control peptides (ViraFEST assay). What these receptors recognize is not known. The Oncomine TCR Beta short-read assay sequenced DNA from cultured CD4+ T cells. Each CDR3 protein is one row after TCRdb ran MiXCR on the PCR reads. The profile shows under 25,000 distinct CDR3 sequences, around three fifths of them singletons. Sequencing input: CD4+ T cells from blood, cultured in vitro. Every receptor here comes from a human donor who had recovered from COVID-19.

J is TRBJ2-5 and V is TRBV28, with TRBD1 matching over 7 bases. CDR3 length: 14 residues. Unmatched junction bases numbered 13, after V lost 8 bases and J lost 7 bases. Germline CDR1 and CDR2: MDHEN and SYDVKM. CDR3 sequence: CASQQVAAGGTQYF. CDR3 bases: TGTGCCAGCCAACAAGTGGCGGCAGGGGGGACCCAGTACTTC.

The gene calls are TRBV6-1 and TRBJ1-3, with D uncertain. Trimming took 8 bases from V and 4 from J, leaving 9 bases between them. The CDR3 covers 12 residues. In germline, CDR1 is MNHNS, CDR2 SASEGT. Here the CDR3 DNA reads TGTGCCAGCGTCGAGGAGGGAAACACCATATATTTT. It translates to CASVEEGNTIYF.

V gene TRBV15 combines with J gene TRBJ1-1; a weak D match, TRBD1 (5 bases). The V and J ends lost 3 bases and 10 bases respectively, with 15 bases between them. This CDR3 region has 13 residues. Germline V gene lookup returns CDR1 LNHNV and CDR2 YYDKDF (reference sequence). The CDR3 region has the DNA TGTGCCACCAGCAGTCAGGGATCCCTTACAGCTTTCTTT. The encoded protein is CATSSQGSLTAFF.

V usage is TRBV28 and J usage is TRBJ2-2; possibly TRBD1 for D (6 bases). Germline V gene lookup returns CDR1 MDHEN and CDR2 SYDVKM. This CDR3 region has 12 residues. Trimming removed 7 bases from V and 5 bases from J, with 8 bases in between. As DNA, the CDR3 is TGTGCCAGCATAGGGGGTACCGGGGAGCTGTTTTTT. It specifies CASIGGTGELFF.

The chain couples TRBV11-3 to TRBJ1-6; tentatively, D is TRBD1 (6 bases). Trimming stripped 3 bases from V and 8 bases from J, with 14 bases between. CDR3 length equals 15 residues. Germline V gene sequence: CDR1 SGHNT, CDR2 YENEEA. The CDR3 reads CASSLGTPRDSPLHF. The CDR3 nucleotides read TGTGCCAGCAGCTTGGGGACACCTCGCGATTCACCCCTCCACTTT.

This clonotype was seen only a few times. V and J are TRBV12-3 or TRBV12-4 and TRBJ2-5, with D unresolved. V was shortened by 6 bases and J by 7 bases, with 24 bases between the two germline ends. The CDR3 covers 16 residues. The CDR3 DNA reads as TGTGCCAGCAGCTCCGGCGATGGTCGAGGCGTGGGGACCCAGTACTTC. It encodes CASSSGDGRGVGTQYF.

The chain links TRBV20-1 to TRBJ2-7; no reliable D call. The CDR3 length is 11 residues. Germline CDR1 is DFQATT and CDR2 is SNEGSKA (reference sequence). The V gene lost 3 bases and the J gene lost 5 bases, with 8 bases spanning the gap. In DNA, the CDR3 is TGCAGTGCTAGGCGGCGCGACGAGCAGTACTTC. It encodes CSARRRDEQYF.

This clonotype was seen a few times. This rearrangement joins TRBV7-2 to TRBJ2-7; 7 positions match TRBD2. V dropped 1 base and J dropped 4; count of bases not matched to a gene: 7. The length of the CDR3 is 15 residues. Germline V gives CDR1 SGHTA, CDR2 FQGNSA. The CDR3: CASSLVGTTLYEQYF. The CDR3 DNA sequence: TGTGCCAGCAGCTTAGTCGGGACTACTCTTTACGAGCAGTACTTC. The variable domain in full, completed from reference TRBV7-2 and TRBJ2-7, reads GAGVSQSPSNKVTEKGKDVELRCDPISGHTALYWYRQSLGQGLEFLIYFQGNSAPDKSGLPSDRFSAERTGGSVSTLTIQRTQQEDSAVYLCASSLVGTTLYEQYFGPGTRLTVT.

J is TRBJ1-1 and V is TRBV6-1; TRBD1 matches 8 bases. The germline V gene has CDR1 MNHNS and CDR2 SASEGT. The V segment lost 5 bases and the J segment 11 bases; nucleotides outside the gene matches: 7. CDR3 length: 12 amino acids. DNA for the CDR3: TGTGCCAGCAGTACCGGACAGGGTTGGGCTTTCTTT. Encoded protein: CASSTGQGWAFF.

The V call is TRBV30, the J call TRBJ1-2, with a possible D match to TRBD1 (6 bases). The CDR3 is 13 amino acids. Between the trimmed V and J ends, which lost 3 bases and 2 bases, there was a span of 10 bases. In germline, CDR1 is GTSNPN, CDR2 SVGIG (reference sequence). CDR3 amino acids: CAWSPTGNYGYTF. CDR3 nucleotide sequence: TGTGCCTGGAGCCCTACAGGGAACTATGGCTACACCTTC.

This clonotype appeared a few times. The chain employs TRBV15 and TRBJ1-3; D may be TRBD1 (5 bases). CDR1 is LNHNV and CDR2 is YYDKDF in the germline V gene (reference sequence). The CDR3 has 13 residues. Trimming cost V 3 bases and J 8 bases, with 11 bases left between them. The DNA for the CDR3 is TGTGCCACCAGCAGGGATCCCAGGGACACCATATATTTT. Its translation: CATSRDPRDTIYF.

The chain links TRBV5-1 to TRBJ1-6, with 8 bases matching TRBD1. CDR1 is SGHRS and CDR2 is YFSETQ in the germline V gene. The V and J ends lost 3 bases and 10 bases, in that order; junction bases with no gene match: 3. CDR3 length: 13 residues. The CDR3 DNA reads as TGCGCCAGCAGCTCGACAGGGGTCTCACCCCTCCACTTT. Its protein product is CASSSTGVSPLHF.

The chain joins TRBV7-9 to TRBJ2-3, with 9 bases identical to TRBD2. Germline CDR1 SEHNR, CDR2 FQNEAQ (reference sequence). V lost 5 bases, J lost 3 bases, and 9 bases stayed unmatched. The CDR3 runs to 16 residues. The CDR3 here is CASSPASGGPTDTQYF. Written as DNA, the CDR3 is TGTGCCAGCAGCCCGGCCAGCGGGGGGCCAACAGATACGCAGTATTTT.

This clonotype was found once. This sequence joins TRBV19 and TRBJ1-5; 7 bases match TRBD1. CDR1 is LNHDA and CDR2 is SQIVND in the germline V gene (reference sequence). Unmatched junction bases numbered 6, after V lost 6 bases and J lost 4 bases. The CDR3 is 14 amino acids. CDR3 region: CASRQGDQNQPQHF. Here the CDR3 DNA reads TGTGCCAGTAGGCAGGGGGACCAGAATCAGCCCCAGCATTTT.

This chain connects TRBV6-5 to TRBJ2-3, with D possibly called TRBD1 or TRBD2 (6 bases each). The germline V gene encodes CDR1 MNHEY and CDR2 SVGAGI. V lost 2 bases to trimming and J lost 0 bases, with 9 bases between them. The CDR3 covers 15 residues. CDR3 DNA sequence: TGTGCCAGCAGTTACAGGGGGGCTAGCACAGATACGCAGTATTTT. Translating it yields CASSYRGASTDTQYF.

This clonotype was seen more than once but under ten times. The chain links TRBV19 to TRBJ2-3; D unclear. Trimming cost V 5 bases and J 6 bases, with 15 bases left between them. The germline V gene has CDR1 LNHDA and CDR2 SQIVND (reference sequence). The CDR3 extends over 14 amino acids. CDR3 bases: TGTGCCAGTAGTCGTAGCTTTCAGGTTGATACGCAGTATTTT. Its translation: CASSRSFQVDTQYF.

The gene calls are TRBV20-1 and TRBJ2-1, with TRBD2 matching over 11 bases. The CDR3 extends over 15 amino acids. CDR1 and CDR2 (germline): DFQATT, SNEGSKA (reference sequence). V was clipped by 6 bases and J by 4 bases; unmatched bases: 8. The CDR3, as DNA: TGCAGTGCCCTTATCGGGACTAGCGGTTACAATGAGCAGTTCTTC. This gives the protein CSALIGTSGYNEQFF.

This chain uses TRBV30 with TRBJ2-7; 7 bases line up with TRBD1. The trim removed 8 bases at V and 2 bases at J, leaving 15 bases unmatched. The CDR3 loop spans 15 amino acids. Germline V gives CDR1 GTSNPN, CDR2 SVGIG (reference sequence). CDR3 DNA sequence: TGTGCCGTCATGCCATTCCGGGACAGAGCCTACGAGCAGTACTTC. Amino acids: CAVMPFRDRAYEQYF.

J is TRBJ1-2 and V is TRBV7-2, with no clear D. V lost 0 bases and J lost 8, with 19 bases in between. This CDR3 is 16 amino acids long. CDR1 and CDR2 from the germline V gene are SGHTA and FQGNSA. CDR3 residues: CASSLAGSGVTGGYTF. As DNA, the CDR3 is TGTGCCAGCAGCTTAGCAGGTTCGGGAGTAACGGGGGGCTACACCTTC.

The rearrangement links TRBV7-9 to TRBJ2-5; D possibly corresponds to TRBD2 (7 bases). Trimming left V 5 bases short and J 5 bases short, with 18 bases between. The CDR3 length is 15 residues. The germline V gene encodes CDR1 SEHNR and CDR2 FQNEAQ (reference sequence). Here the CDR3 reads CASSLKISGGETQYF. For the CDR3, the DNA is TGTGCCAGCAGCCTGAAGATATCGGGGGGCGAGACCCAGTACTTC.

J is TRBJ2-5 and V is TRBV20-1; D is tentatively TRBD1 or TRBD2 (5 bases each). Trimming cost V 6 bases and J 3 bases, with 8 bases left between them. Germline CDR1 DFQATT, CDR2 SNEGSKA (reference sequence). CDR3 size: 11 residues. Here the CDR3 reads CSAGAEETQYF. CDR3 coding DNA: TGCAGTGCCGGGGCGGAAGAGACCCAGTACTTC.

The chain recombines TRBV11-3 with TRBJ2-3; 8 bases map to TRBD1. CDR3 size: 15 residues. V lost 3 bases and J lost 5; bases outside the gene matches: 7. Germline V gives CDR1 SGHNT, CDR2 YENEEA. The CDR3 DNA is TGTGCCAGCAGCTTGGGGACAGGACCCAGAGATACGCAGTATTTT. Amino acids: CASSLGTGPRDTQYF.

V gene TRBV27 combines with J gene TRBJ2-7; the D gene is possibly TRBD2 (6 bases). Germline CDR1 reads MNHEY; CDR2 reads SMNVEV (reference sequence). The CDR3 is made up of 16 amino acids. Trimming stripped 5 bases from V and 5 bases from J, with 22 bases between. The CDR3 spells CASSLEKGLLSNEQYF. The CDR3 nucleotides read TGTGCCAGCAGTCTCGAGAAGGGACTGCTTTCCAACGAGCAGTACTTC.

This clonotype was seen a few times. V gene TRBV7-8 combines with J gene TRBJ2-2, with 8 bases aligning to TRBD1. The CDR3 totals 18 residues. Germline values: CDR1 SGHVS, CDR2 FQNEAQ. J was trimmed by 1 base and V by 4 bases; bases with no gene match: 11. CDR3: CASSSPSGGRGNTGELFF. DNA of the CDR3: TGTGCCAGCAGCTCACCTTCAGGGGGCAGGGGGAACACCGGGGAGCTGTTTTTT.

This clonotype turned up a few times. V gene TRBV20-1 combines with J gene TRBJ2-5; tentative D call: TRBD1 (5 bases). The CDR3 sequence is 13 residues long. Germline CDR1 and CDR2: DFQATT and SNEGSKA (reference sequence). V gave up 0 bases and J gave up 4 bases, with 9 bases separating them. The CDR3 here is CSARDSQGETQYF. For the CDR3, the DNA is TGCAGTGCTAGAGATAGCCAGGGAGAGACCCAGTACTTC.

The rearrangement uses TRBV20-1 and TRBJ2-7, with TRBD2 identical over 13 bases. Per the germline V gene, CDR1 is DFQATT and CDR2 is SNEGSKA (reference sequence). Unmatched junction bases numbered 9, after V lost 4 bases and J lost 3 bases. This CDR3 comprises 16 residues. As DNA, the CDR3 is TGCAGTGCTACCGGACTAGCGGGGGCGGGATACTACGAGCAGTACTTC. Translating gives CSATGLAGAGYYEQYF.

This clonotype was observed a handful of times. This chain uses TRBV7-9 with TRBJ1-2, with a possible D match to TRBD1 (5 bases). CDR1 is SEHNR, CDR2 FQNEAQ, per germline (reference sequence). V was cut by 1 base and J by 2 bases, with 8 bases left in between. The CDR3 extends over 14 amino acids. CDR3 DNA: TGTGCCAGCAGCTTAGTGGAGGGGAACTATGGCTACACCTTC. This codes for CASSLVEGNYGYTF. Full variable domain (outside the CDR3, taken from reference TRBV7-9 and TRBJ1-2): DTGVSQNPRHKITKRGQNVTFRCDPISEHNRLYWYRQTLGQGPEFLTYFQNEAQLEKSRLLSDRFSAERPKGSFSTLEIQRTEQGDSAMYLCASSLVEGNYGYTFGSGTRLTVV.

DNA of the CDR3: TGTGCCAGCAGCTTAGTTCAGCGGGGGCCTCGCGCCCTCGCCTACAATGAGCAGTTCTTC. It yields the protein CASSLVQRGPRALAYNEQFF. The chain employs TRBV7-2 and TRBJ2-1, with 8 bases matching TRBD2. This CDR3 is 20 amino acids long. Germline V gene sequence: CDR1 SGHTA, CDR2 FQGNSA. The V and J ends lost 1 base and 2 bases, in that order; junction bases with no gene match: 16.

The V gene is TRBV6-4, the J gene TRBJ2-4, with D uncertain. The germline V gene encodes CDR1 MRHNA and CDR2 SNTAGT. Trimming cost V 0 bases and J 8 bases, with 2 bases left between them. The CDR3 consists of 11 residues. In nucleotides, the CDR3 is TGTGCCAGCAGTGACTCGGACATTCAGTACTTC. Amino acids: CASSDSDIQYF.